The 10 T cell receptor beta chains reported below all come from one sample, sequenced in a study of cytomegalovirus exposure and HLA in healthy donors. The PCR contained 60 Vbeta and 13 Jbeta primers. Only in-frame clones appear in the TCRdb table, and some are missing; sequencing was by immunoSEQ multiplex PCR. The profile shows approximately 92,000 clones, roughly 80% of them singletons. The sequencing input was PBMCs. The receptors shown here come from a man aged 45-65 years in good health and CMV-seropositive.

CDR3 nucleotide sequence: TGTGCTAGTTCCGGGACTAGCGGGGGGAGCGAGCAGTACTTC. This codes for CASSGTSGGSEQYF. The V gene is TRBV12-5, the J gene TRBJ2-7; 15 bases agree with TRBD2. This CDR3 has 14 amino acids. The germline gives CDR1 LGHNT, CDR2 FRNRAP. Germline trimming cut 8 bases from V and 6 bases from J; bases unmatched to any gene: 5.

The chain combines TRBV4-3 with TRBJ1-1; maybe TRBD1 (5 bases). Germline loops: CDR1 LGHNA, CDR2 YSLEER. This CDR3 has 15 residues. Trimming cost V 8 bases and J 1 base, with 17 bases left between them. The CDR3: CASRKAGHPNTEAFF. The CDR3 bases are TGCGCCAGCCGAAAGGCGGGGCACCCGAACACTGAAGCTTTCTTT.

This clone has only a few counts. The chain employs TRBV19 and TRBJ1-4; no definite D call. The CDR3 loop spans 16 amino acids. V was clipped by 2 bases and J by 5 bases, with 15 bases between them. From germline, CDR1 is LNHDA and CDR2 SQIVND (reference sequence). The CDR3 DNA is TGTGCCAGTAGTATAAGGGCGGGGATTGAAAATGAAAAACTGTTTTTT. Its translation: CASSIRAGIENEKLFF.

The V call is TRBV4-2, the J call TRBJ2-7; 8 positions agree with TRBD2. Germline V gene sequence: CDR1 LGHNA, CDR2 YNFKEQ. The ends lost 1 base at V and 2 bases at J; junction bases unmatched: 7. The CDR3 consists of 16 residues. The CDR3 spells CASSQAGGDGTYEQYF. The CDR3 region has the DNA TGTGCCAGCAGCCAAGCCGGGGGGGACGGGACCTACGAGCAGTACTTC.

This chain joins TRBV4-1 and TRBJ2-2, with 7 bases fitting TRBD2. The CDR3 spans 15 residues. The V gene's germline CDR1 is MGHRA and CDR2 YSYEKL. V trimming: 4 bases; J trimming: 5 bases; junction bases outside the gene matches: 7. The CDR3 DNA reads TGCGCCAGCAGCCTCACTAGCGAACCTACCGGGGAGCTGTTTTTT. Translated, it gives CASSLTSEPTGELFF.

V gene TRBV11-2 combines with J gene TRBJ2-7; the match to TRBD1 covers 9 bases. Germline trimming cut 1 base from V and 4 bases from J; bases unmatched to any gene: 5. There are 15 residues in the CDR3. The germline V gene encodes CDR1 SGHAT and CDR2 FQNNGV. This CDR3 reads CASSLVGTGQYEQYF. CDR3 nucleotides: TGTGCCAGCAGCTTAGTCGGGACAGGGCAGTACGAGCAGTACTTC.

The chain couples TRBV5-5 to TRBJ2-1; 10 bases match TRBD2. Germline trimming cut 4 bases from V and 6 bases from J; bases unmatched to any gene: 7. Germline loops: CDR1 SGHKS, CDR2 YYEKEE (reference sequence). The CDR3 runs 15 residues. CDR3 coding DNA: TGTGCCAGCAGCATAAGCGGGGGGGCGGGCAATGAGCAGTTCTTC. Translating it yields CASSISGGAGNEQFF.

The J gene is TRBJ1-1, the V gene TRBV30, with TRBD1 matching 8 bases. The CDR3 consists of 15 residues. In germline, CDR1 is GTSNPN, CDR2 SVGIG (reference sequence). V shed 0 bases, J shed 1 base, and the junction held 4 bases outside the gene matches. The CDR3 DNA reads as TGTGCCTGGAGTGTACAGGGGGGAAAGAACACTGAAGCTTTCTTT. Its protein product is CAWSVQGGKNTEAFF.

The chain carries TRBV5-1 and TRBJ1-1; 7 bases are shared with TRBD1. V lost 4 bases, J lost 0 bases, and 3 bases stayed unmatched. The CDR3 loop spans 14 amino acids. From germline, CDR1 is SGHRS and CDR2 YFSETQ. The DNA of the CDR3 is TGCGCCAGCAGCGTGACAGGGATGAACACTGAAGCTTTCTTT. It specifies CASSVTGMNTEAFF.

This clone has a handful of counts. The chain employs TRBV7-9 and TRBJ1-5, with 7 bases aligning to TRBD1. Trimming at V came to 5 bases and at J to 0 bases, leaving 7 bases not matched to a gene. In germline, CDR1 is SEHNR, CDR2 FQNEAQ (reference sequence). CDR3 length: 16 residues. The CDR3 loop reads CASSPGQLGSNQPQHF. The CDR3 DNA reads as TGTGCCAGCAGCCCGGGACAGCTTGGTAGCAATCAGCCCCAGCATTTT.